Listed below are T cell receptor beta chains from one sample, sequenced in a study of cytomegalovirus exposure and HLA in healthy donors. Data came from immunoSEQ multiplex PCR; TCRdb stores just in-frame clones and leaves some out. The data contain over 90,000 clones, 64% of them singletons. Input material: PBMCs. These receptors originate from a man aged 60 to 69 in good health and CMV-seronegative. Each CDR3 is given with its conserved first and last residue. D genes are given only for firm matches. Where a row states a size, it is once, few, many or the class of an expanded clone; other rows omit it.

size,D,J,V,CDR3,DNA
NA,TRBD1,TRBJ1-6,TRBV11-2,CASSLSDRDSPLHF,TGTGCCAGCAGCTTATCGGACAGGGACTCACCCCTCCACTTT
NA,NA,TRBJ1-2,TRBV7-2,CASSLSRTDYGYTF,TGTGCCAGCAGCTTAAGTAGGACAGACTATGGCTACACCTTC
NA,TRBD1,TRBJ1-2,TRBV7-2,CASSLGTGAGVGGYTF,TGTGCCAGCAGCTTAGGGACAGGGGCGGGAGTGGGTGGCTACACCTTC
few,NA,TRBJ1-2,TRBV6-5,CASSFRVSNYGYTF,TGTGCCAGCAGTTTTCGGGTTTCTAACTATGGCTACACCTTC
NA,NA,TRBJ2-1,TRBV6-4,CASSDLTQGEQFF,TGTGCCAGCAGTGACTTGACTCAGGGTGAGCAGTTCTTC
NA,NA,TRBJ2-5,TRBV7-3,CASSLDSQETQYF,TGTGCCAGCAGCTTAGACAGCCAAGAGACCCAGTACTTC
NA,TRBD1,TRBJ1-6,TRBV6-1,CALTGDPYNSPLHF,TGTGCACTCACAGGGGACCCATATAATTCACCCCTCCACTTT
NA,NA,TRBJ2-5,TRBV6-1,CASSHSSVETQYF,TGTGCCAGCAGTCACAGCAGTGTGGAGACCCAGTACTTC
NA,NA,TRBJ1-2,TRBV5-1,CASSLEIQRYGYTF,TGTGCCAGCAGCTTAGAGATCCAACGCTATGGCTACACCTTC
once,NA,TRBJ1-1,TRBV2,CASSEYRMNTEAFF,TGTGCCAGCAGTGAGTACAGAATGAACACTGAAGCTTTCTTT
NA,TRBD1,TRBJ2-5,TRBV18,CASSLWDSQETQYF,TGTGCCAGCTCACTTTGGGACAGCCAAGAGACCCAGTACTTC
NA,NA,TRBJ2-1,TRBV6-1,CASGGTEQFF,TGTGCCAGCGGCGGAACTGAGCAGTTCTTC
few,NA,TRBJ2-7,TRBV19,CASGFSYEQYF,TGTGCCAGCGGGTTTTCCTACGAGCAGTACTTC
NA,NA,TRBJ2-5,TRBV18,CASSPGQGFRTQYF,TGTGCCAGCTCGCCGGGTCAGGGGTTTCGGACCCAGTACTTC
NA,TRBD1,TRBJ2-3,TRBV5-1,CASSLMDRSTDTQYF,TGCGCCAGCAGCTTGATGGACAGGAGCACAGATACGCAGTATTTT
NA,TRBD2,TRBJ2-7,TRBV5-4,CASSHGGTYEQYF,TGTGCCAGCAGCCACGGGGGGACCTACGAGCAGTACTTC
few,NA,TRBJ1-5,TRBV2,CASKQYSNQPQHF,TGTGCCAGCAAACAGTATAGCAATCAGCCCCAGCATTTT
NA,TRBD1,TRBJ1-1,TRBV6-5,CASSSTGQGMNTEAFF,TGTGCCAGCAGTTCCACGGGACAGGGTATGAACACTGAAGCTTTCTTT
NA,TRBD1,TRBJ1-3,TRBV2,CASSGGTGGHGNTIYF,TGTGCCAGCAGTGGCGGGACAGGGGGCCATGGAAACACCATATATTTT
NA,NA,TRBJ2-7,TRBV11-3,CASSLVGAANEQYF,TGTGCCAGCAGCTTAGTTGGGGCTGCGAACGAGCAGTACTTC
NA,NA,TRBJ1-1,TRBV7-9,CASIKGQQTEAFF,TGTGCCAGCATCAAAGGACAGCAGACTGAAGCTTTCTTT
NA,TRBD2,TRBJ2-7,TRBV5-1,CASSVLAGGRAYEQYF,TGCGCCAGCAGCGTACTAGCGGGAGGCCGGGCCTACGAGCAGTACTTC
few,NA,TRBJ2-7,TRBV5-4,CASSLPGQNGEQYF,TGTGCCAGCAGCTTGCCCGGACAGAATGGCGAGCAGTACTTC
NA,NA,TRBJ1-2,TRBV5-6,CASSTGHANYGYTF,TGTGCCAGCAGCACAGGACACGCTAACTATGGCTACACCTTC
NA,NA,TRBJ2-6,TRBV7-6,CASSPTLRQFPASSGANVLTF,TGTGCCAGCAGCCCAACCCTGAGACAGTTCCCCGCCAGCTCTGGGGCCAACGTCCTGACTTTC